This entry features one T cell receptor beta chain sequence. As yet, its antigen is unknown. The data stem from a study of shared clonotypes between healthy human individuals. The table came from immunoSEQ multiplex PCR; TCRdb's copy has only in-frame clones and leaves some out. Among 2 million to 2.5 million clones, approximately 96% were seen once, and the ten largest hold roughly 0.13%. Per germline, CDR1 SGDLS and CDR2 YYNGEE. The ends were cut back, 0 bases at V and 11 bases at J, with 12 bases in the middle. The CDR3 spans 13 residues. Study-wide points: The generation probabilities recorded for non-shared clonotypes fell below those of clonotypes shared by all four donors. Shared across a handful of donors were 4% to 6% of the naive CD4 clonotypes.

This sequence was found in a young man in good health. The sequencing sample was made of naive CD4+ T cells sorted from blood. The subset denotes: CD45RA+ positively selected. The chain carries TRBV9 and TRBJ2-4; D might be TRBD1 (5 bases). CDR3 nucleotide sequence: TGTGCCAGCAGCGTAGCGCAGGGTCCCGTTCAGTACTTC. Protein product: CASSVAQGPVQYF.